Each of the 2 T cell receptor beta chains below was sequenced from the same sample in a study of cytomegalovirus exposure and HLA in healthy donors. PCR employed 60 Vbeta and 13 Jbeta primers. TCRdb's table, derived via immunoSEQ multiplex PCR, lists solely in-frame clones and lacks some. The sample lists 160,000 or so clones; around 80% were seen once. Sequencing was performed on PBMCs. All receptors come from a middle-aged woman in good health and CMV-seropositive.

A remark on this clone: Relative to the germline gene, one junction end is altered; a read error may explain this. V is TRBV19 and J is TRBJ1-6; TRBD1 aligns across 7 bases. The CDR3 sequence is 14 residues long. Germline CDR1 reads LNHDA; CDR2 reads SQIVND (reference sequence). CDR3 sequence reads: CASRNDRANSLLHF. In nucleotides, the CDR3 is TGTGCCAGTAGGAACGACAGGGCAAATTCACTCCTCCACTTT.

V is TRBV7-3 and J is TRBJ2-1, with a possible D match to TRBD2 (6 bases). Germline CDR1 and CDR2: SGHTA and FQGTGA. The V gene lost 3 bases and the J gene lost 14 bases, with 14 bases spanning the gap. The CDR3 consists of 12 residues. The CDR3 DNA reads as TGTGCCAGCAGCTTGGGCGCAGGGAGGAAGTTCTTC. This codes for CASSLGAGRKFF.